The clone carrying this TCR beta chain was seen only a few times. Its antigen remains unidentified. Researchers took RNA transcripts and amplified the TCR beta CDR3 regions from them. When the TCR CDR3 underwent first-round RT-PCR, the HTBI primer set was used. TCRdb processed the multiplex PCR reads anew with MiXCR; each CDR3 protein has one entry. This sample has some 300,000 distinct CDR3 sequences; approximately 18% occur once, and the top ten carry less than 45%. The data were obtained in a study of T cells in Graves' hyperthyroidism and ophthalmopathy. This CDR3 has 15 residues. Trimming left V 8 bases short and J 2 bases short, with 16 bases between. CDR1 and CDR2 from the germline V gene are SEHNR and FQNEAQ (reference sequence). Patients with ophthalmopathy all had a Clinical Activity Score of at least 3, a NOSPECS grade of at least 4 and duration under 3 months. Each 10 ml fresh peripheral blood draw supplied the PBMCs.

Notes on the study in general: Most clonotypes that expanded in the thyroid above 0.001 also showed up in blood. The model predicted ophthalmopathy a median approximately seven months before onset.

This TCR derives from a man aged 50 to 59 with Graves' ophthalmopathy. Material: blood. V usage is TRBV7-9 and J usage is TRBJ2-1; D may match TRBD1 or TRBD2 (7 bases each). DNA for the CDR3: TGTGCCAGCCATAAGGGAGGGGGCACCTACAATGAGCAGTTCTTC. Protein sequence: CASHKGGGTYNEQFF. The whole variable domain, filled in from reference TRBV7-9 and TRBJ2-1, reads DTGVSQNPRHKITKRGQNVTFRCDPISEHNRLYWYRQTLGQGPEFLTYFQNEAQLEKSRLLSDRFSAERPKGSFSTLEIQRTEQGDSAMYLCASHKGGGTYNEQFFGPGTRLTVL.